Sequencing of this TCR beta chain was carried out in a study of shared clonotypes between healthy human individuals. Germline CDR1 MDHEN, CDR2 SYDVKM. The trim removed 4 bases at V and 4 bases at J, leaving 16 bases unmatched. This CDR3 spans 17 amino acids. TCRdb's table, derived via immunoSEQ multiplex PCR, lists solely in-frame clones and lacks some. The sample consists of 2 million to 2.5 million clones, roughly 90% of them appearing once. The V and J genes are TRBV28 and TRBJ2-7; 7 nucleotides match TRBD1. The sample consisted of naive CD4+ T cells from PBMCs. Subset in this sample: CD45RA+ positively selected. This sequence was found in a man younger than 35 in good health. Some clones in this sample may be carry-over from other donors' samples. CDR3 nucleotide sequence: TGTGCCAGCAGTTCCCTTGGGGCGAGGGGGCAAGGTTACGAGCAGTACTTC. Amino acid sequence: CASSSLGARGQGYEQYF.